This is a list of T cell receptor beta chains from one sample in a study of T cells after yellow fever vaccination. A single record per CDR3 protein comes from TCRdb applying MiXCR to the 5' RACE reads. This sample carries about 300,000 distinct CDR3 sequences, less than 9.5% of them seen once, and the ten largest clones take about 3.7%. Sequencing used CD4+ T cells sorted from PBMCs, obtained 5 days after the yellow fever booster vaccination. The receptors derive from a man between 18 and 29 years old who received the YFV17D yellow fever vaccine. The CDR3 runs from the conserved cysteine through the conserved F or W. Clone size, where shown, is once, few, many, or a class for clones that have expanded.

j_call v_call clone_size cdr3_aa
TRBJ2-5 TRBV11-2 - CASSLDGTGGYETQYF
TRBJ2-1 TRBV7-3 - CASSLAGTGGTLINEQFF
TRBJ1-2 TRBV7-2 few CASSPLGTAMRGYTF
TRBJ2-5 TRBV7-8 few CASTPRGVGTQYF
TRBJ1-2 TRBV25-1 few CASSPGGQNYGYTF
TRBJ2-3 TRBV4-3 - CASSQGAQGADTQYF
TRBJ2-2 TRBV7-3 - CASSLYSAGELFF
TRBJ1-3 TRBV18 - CASSPLPESGNTIYF
TRBJ2-5 TRBV29-1 - CSVHGLSRETQYF
TRBJ1-4 TRBV11-2 many CASRRYDEKLFF
TRBJ2-3 TRBV12-3/TRBV12-4 - CASSRGGALTDTQYF
TRBJ2-7 TRBV10-2 few CASSARDSSYEQYF
TRBJ1-3 TRBV12-3/TRBV12-4 few CASSLFGNTIYF
TRBJ1-1 TRBV6-5 few CASRRDLSDTEAFF
TRBJ2-6 TRBV24-1 few CATLGWAGGRLRGANVLTF
TRBJ1-2 TRBV29-1 - CSVRGDGGYTF
TRBJ2-3 TRBV4-1 few CASSQGPLAHRTDTQYF
TRBJ1-5 TRBV20-1 few CSAATGDQPQHF
TRBJ2-2 TRBV4-1 many CASSHPAGELFF
TRBJ1-2 TRBV7-9 many CASSLADGYTF
TRBJ1-6 TRBV20-1 - CSAPQLYNSPLHF
TRBJ2-5 TRBV20-1 many CSARDRRGGQTQYF
TRBJ2-3 TRBV5-4 many CASSLDEKRGTDTQYF
TRBJ2-3 TRBV5-6 many CASSLGADTQYF
TRBJ2-3 TRBV21-1 few CASSNLAGARTDTQYF
TRBJ2-6 TRBV4-1 many CASSQDLDRGDSGANVLTF
TRBJ2-3 TRBV20-1 - CSAPSFESTDTQYF
TRBJ2-3 TRBV7-3 many CASSFNSKGTQYF
TRBJ1-2 TRBV28 - CASSSAGEYRGYTF
TRBJ1-1 TRBV5-1 - CASSPLVGTEAFF
TRBJ2-3 TRBV5-8 - CASSRRLAGGLDTQYF
TRBJ2-3 TRBV18 few CASSSTVGGDTQYF
TRBJ1-6 TRBV7-3 - CASSQSRGLNSPLHF
TRBJ2-1 TRBV5-6 - CASSLVWSSNEQFF
TRBJ1-1 TRBV4-1 few CASQSTRTNTEAFF
TRBJ2-6 TRBV20-1 many CSANARGFGANVLTF
TRBJ2-1 TRBV6-2/TRBV6-3 - CASGDRAYNEQFF
TRBJ2-1 TRBV6-2/TRBV6-3 few CACQGDRGFGEQFF
TRBJ2-5 TRBV25-1 - CASSDSKGSETQYF
TRBJ2-7 TRBV12-3/TRBV12-4 - CASRMTGSYEQYF
TRBJ2-5 TRBV5-1 few CASSSPQETQYF
TRBJ2-2 TRBV6-6 few CASRQGATGELFF
TRBJ1-1 TRBV7-3 - CASTLRGRDTEAFF
TRBJ1-2 TRBV4-3 - CASSQGIREGYGYTF